This T cell receptor beta chain was sequenced in a study of blood T cells in healthy people across ages. With regard to this clonotype: This clone may be a read error of a much larger clone one base away.

CDR1 and CDR2 (germline): DFQATT, SNEGSKA (reference sequence). This CDR3 spans 17 amino acids. PCR was performed a second time for about 7 to 12 cycles using a sample-barcoded 5' primer and a J-beta primer mix. Each CDR3 protein gets one entry after TCRdb re-called the 5' RACE reads with MiXCR. Altogether some 1.5 million distinct CDR3 sequences are present, roughly 27% being singletons, with the ten largest covering 6.5% to 8.5%. The sequence derives from a woman younger than 45 in good health. The rearrangement links TRBV20-1 to TRBJ2-5; possible D gene TRBD2, 6 bases. The material sequenced was blood. The CDR3 reads CSARDPLSSAYQEAQYF. For the CDR3, the DNA is TGCAGTGCTAGAGATCCCCTCTCTAGCGCGTACCAAGAGGCCCAGTACTTC.